The sequence of this TCR beta chain was determined in a study of shared clonotypes between healthy human individuals. Study-level findings and limits: Rarefaction analysis demonstrated incomplete sorted-subset sequencing notwithstanding large depth.

This table comes from immunoSEQ multiplex PCR, and its TCRdb copy is limited to in-frame clones, with some not included. The repertoire holds about 520,000 clones, with 95% to 97% as singletons. For this clone: Its specificity is not known. Within the sample, other DNA sequences also encode this same CDR3.

In germline, CDR1 is GTSNPN, CDR2 SVGIG (reference sequence). Trimming stripped 0 bases from V and 4 bases from J, with 9 bases between. This CDR3 is built from 13 residues. Sequenced sample: naive CD4+ T cells sorted from blood. Subset indicated: CD45RA+ positively selected. This clonotype originated in a woman in her 30s in good health. The rearrangement uses TRBV30 and TRBJ1-1; D might be TRBD1 (6 bases). The CDR3 nucleotides are TGTGCCTGGAGTGTAAGGGGGGGCACTGAAGCTTTCTTT. This gives the protein CAWSVRGGTEAFF.